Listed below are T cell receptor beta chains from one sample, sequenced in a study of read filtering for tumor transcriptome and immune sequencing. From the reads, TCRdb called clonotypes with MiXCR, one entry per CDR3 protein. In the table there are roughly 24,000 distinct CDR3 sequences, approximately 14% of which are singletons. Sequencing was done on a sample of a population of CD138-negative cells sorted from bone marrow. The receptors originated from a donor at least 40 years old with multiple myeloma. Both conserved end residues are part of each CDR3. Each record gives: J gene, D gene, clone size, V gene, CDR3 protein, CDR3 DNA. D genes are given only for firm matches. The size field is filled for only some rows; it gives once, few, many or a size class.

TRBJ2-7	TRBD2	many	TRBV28	CASKQGLAGTYEQYF	TGTGCCAGCAAGCAAGGACTAGCGGGTACCTACGAGCAGTACTTC
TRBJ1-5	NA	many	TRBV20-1	CSASNVRGMGNQPQHF	TGCAGTGCTAGCAACGTCCGTGGGATGGGCAATCAGCCCCAGCATTTT
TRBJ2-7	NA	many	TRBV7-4	CASSPPRQTYEQYF	TGTGCCAGCAGCCCCCCGAGGCAGACCTACGAGCAGTACTTC
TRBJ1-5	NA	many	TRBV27	CASSLGTGNQPQHF	TGTGCCAGCAGTCTGGGGACTGGCAATCAGCCCCAGCATTTT
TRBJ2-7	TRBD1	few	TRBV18	CAGSPDRDEQYF	TGTGCCGGCTCACCCGACAGGGACGAGCAGTACTTC
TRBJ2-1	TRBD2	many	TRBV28	CASSLSGSYNEQFF	TGTGCCAGCAGTTTAAGCGGGAGCTACAATGAGCAGTTCTTC
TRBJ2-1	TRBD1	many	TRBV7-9	CASSHGQGANNEQFF	TGTGCCAGCAGTCATGGACAGGGGGCTAACAATGAGCAGTTCTTC
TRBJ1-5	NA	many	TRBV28	CASSFRQGNQPQHF	TGTGCCAGCAGTTTTAGACAGGGCAATCAGCCCCAGCATTTT
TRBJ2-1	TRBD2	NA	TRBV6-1	CASSYGLTSGSNNEQFF	TGTGCCAGCAGTTACGGGTTGACTAGCGGATCCAACAATGAGCAGTTCTTC
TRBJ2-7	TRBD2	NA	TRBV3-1	CASGSRERWYEQYF	TGTGCCAGCGGTTCGCGGGAGCGATGGTACGAGCAGTACTTC
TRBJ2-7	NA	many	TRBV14	CASSQGRNVEQYF	TGTGCCAGCAGCCAAGGACGGAACGTCGAGCAGTACTTC
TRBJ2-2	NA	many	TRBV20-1	CSAPRNSAGELFF	TGCAGTGCCCCCCGGAACAGCGCCGGGGAGCTGTTTTTT
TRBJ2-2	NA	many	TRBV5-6	CASSLVPGDTGELFF	TGTGCCAGCAGCTTGGTTCCGGGGGACACCGGGGAGCTGTTTTTT
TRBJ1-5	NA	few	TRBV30	CAWSVASLGGRGQPQHF	TGTGCCTGGAGTGTCGCTTCCCTAGGGGGGAGGGGTCAGCCCCAGCATTTT